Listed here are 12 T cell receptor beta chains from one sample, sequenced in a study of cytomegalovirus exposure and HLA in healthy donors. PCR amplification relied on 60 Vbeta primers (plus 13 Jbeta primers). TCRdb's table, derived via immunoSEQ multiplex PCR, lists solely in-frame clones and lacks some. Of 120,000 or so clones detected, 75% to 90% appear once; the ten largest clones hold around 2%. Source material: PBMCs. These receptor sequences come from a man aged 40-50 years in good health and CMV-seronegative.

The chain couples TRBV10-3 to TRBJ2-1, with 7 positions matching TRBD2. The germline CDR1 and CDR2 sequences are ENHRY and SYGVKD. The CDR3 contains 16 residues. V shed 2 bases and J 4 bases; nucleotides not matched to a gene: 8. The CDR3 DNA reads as TGTGCCATCAGTGAGAGTGCGGGGGAGGCTTACAATGAGCAGTTCTTC. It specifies CAISESAGEAYNEQFF.

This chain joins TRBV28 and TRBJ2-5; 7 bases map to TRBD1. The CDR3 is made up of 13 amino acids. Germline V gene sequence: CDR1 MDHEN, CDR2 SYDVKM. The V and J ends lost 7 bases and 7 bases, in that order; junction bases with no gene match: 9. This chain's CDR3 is CASNEGAVGTQYF. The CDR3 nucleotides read TGTGCCAGCAATGAGGGGGCTGTGGGGACCCAGTACTTC.

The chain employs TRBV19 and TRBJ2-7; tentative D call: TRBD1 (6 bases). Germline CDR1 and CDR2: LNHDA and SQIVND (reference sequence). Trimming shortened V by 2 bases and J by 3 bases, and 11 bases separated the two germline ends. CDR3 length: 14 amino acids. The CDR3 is CASSIQGWGYEQYF. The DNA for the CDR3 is TGTGCCAGTAGTATACAGGGGTGGGGCTACGAGCAGTACTTC.

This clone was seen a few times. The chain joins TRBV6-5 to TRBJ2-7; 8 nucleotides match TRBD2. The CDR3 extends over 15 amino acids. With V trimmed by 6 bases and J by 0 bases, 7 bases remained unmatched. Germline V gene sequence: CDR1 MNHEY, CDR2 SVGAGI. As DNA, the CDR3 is TGTGCCAGCAGCCGGGGGGGGATGGGCTCCTACGAGCAGTACTTC. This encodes CASSRGGMGSYEQYF.

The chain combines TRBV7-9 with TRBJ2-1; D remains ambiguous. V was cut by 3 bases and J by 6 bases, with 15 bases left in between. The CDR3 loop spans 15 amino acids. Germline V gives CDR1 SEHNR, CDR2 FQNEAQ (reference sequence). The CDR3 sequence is CASSFREIPGNEQFF. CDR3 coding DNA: TGTGCCAGCAGCTTTCGTGAGATCCCCGGCAATGAGCAGTTCTTC. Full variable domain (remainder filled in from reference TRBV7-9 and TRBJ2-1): DTGVSQNPRHKITKRGQNVTFRCDPISEHNRLYWYRQTLGQGPEFLTYFQNEAQLEKSRLLSDRFSAERPKGSFSTLEIQRTEQGDSAMYLCASSFREIPGNEQFFGPGTRLTVL.

The CDR3 loop is CAWSLASSYNSPLHF. Written as DNA, the CDR3 is TGTGCCTGGAGTTTAGCAAGCTCCTATAATTCACCCCTCCACTTT. The rearrangement uses TRBV30 and TRBJ1-6; D remains ambiguous. CDR3 length: 15 amino acids. The germline gives CDR1 GTSNPN, CDR2 SVGIG (reference sequence). V dropped 2 bases and J dropped 0 bases, with 8 bases sitting between them.

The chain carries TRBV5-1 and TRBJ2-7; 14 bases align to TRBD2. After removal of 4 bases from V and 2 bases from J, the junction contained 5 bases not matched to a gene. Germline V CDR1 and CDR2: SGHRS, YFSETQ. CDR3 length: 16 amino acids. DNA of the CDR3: TGCGCCAGCAGCACGGGACTAGCGGGGGTTGCCTACGAGCAGTACTTC. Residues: CASSTGLAGVAYEQYF.

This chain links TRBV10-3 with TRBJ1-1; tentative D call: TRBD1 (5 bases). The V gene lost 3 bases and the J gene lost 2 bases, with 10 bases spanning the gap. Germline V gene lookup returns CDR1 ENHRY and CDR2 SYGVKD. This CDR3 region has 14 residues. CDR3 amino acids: CAISEGDSNTEAFF. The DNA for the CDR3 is TGTGCCATCAGTGAAGGAGACAGTAACACTGAAGCTTTCTTT.

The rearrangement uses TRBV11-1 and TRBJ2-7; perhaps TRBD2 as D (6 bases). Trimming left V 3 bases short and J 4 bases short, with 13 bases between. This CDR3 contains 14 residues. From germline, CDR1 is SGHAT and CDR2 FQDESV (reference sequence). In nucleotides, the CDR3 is TGTGCCAGCAGCTTTTCCGGGGGTGATTACGAGCAGTACTTC. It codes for CASSFSGGDYEQYF.

DNA of the CDR3: TGTGCCAGTACCGAGACAGGGGGAAGCAATCAGCCCCAGCATTTT. Encoded protein: CASTETGGSNQPQHF. The gene calls are TRBV2 and TRBJ1-5, with 9 bases identical to TRBD1. V lost 9 bases and J lost 1; bases outside the gene matches: 7. The germline CDR1 and CDR2 sequences are SNHLY and FYNNEI. This CDR3 is built from 15 residues. The full variable domain, completed using reference TRBV2 and TRBJ1-5, is EPEVTQTPSHQVTQMGQEVILRCVPISNHLYFYWYRQILGQKVEFLVSFYNNEISEKSEIFDDQFSVERPDGSNFTLKIRSTKLEDSAMYFCASTETGGSNQPQHFGDGTRLSIL.

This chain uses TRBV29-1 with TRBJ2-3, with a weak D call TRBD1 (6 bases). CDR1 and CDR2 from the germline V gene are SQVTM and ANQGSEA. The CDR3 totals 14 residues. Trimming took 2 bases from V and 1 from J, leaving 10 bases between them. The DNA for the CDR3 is TGCAGCGTTGAAATGGGGGCGGGCACAGATACGCAGTATTTT. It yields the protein CSVEMGAGTDTQYF.

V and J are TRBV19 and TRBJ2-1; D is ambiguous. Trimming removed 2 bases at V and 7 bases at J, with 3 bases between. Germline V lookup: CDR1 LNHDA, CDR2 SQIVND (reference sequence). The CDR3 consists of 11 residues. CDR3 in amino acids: CASSISNEQFF. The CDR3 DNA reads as TGTGCCAGTAGTATATCTAATGAGCAGTTCTTC.